This TCR beta chain stems from a study of T cells in Graves' hyperthyroidism and ophthalmopathy. There were TCR beta CDR3 regions amplified from RNA transcripts. Researchers ran a first-round RT-PCR on the TCR CDR3 using the HTBI primer set. TCRdb passed the multiplex PCR reads through MiXCR, listing each CDR3 protein once. The data show about 530,000 distinct CDR3 sequences, with roughly a sixth seen just once and under 20% held by the top ten. V lost 2 bases and J lost 2, with 19 bases in between. The germline gives CDR1 MDHEN, CDR2 SYDVKM. The CDR3 covers 18 residues. The chain carries TRBV28 and TRBJ1-5; no firm D call. The sample was blood. This clonotype was sampled from a woman aged 18-30 years with Graves' ophthalmopathy. CDR3 amino acids: CASSLLPGPPLGNQPQHF. The CDR3 DNA is TGTGCCAGCAGTTTACTTCCGGGCCCCCCGCTCGGCAATCAGCCCCAGCATTTT. The complete variable domain, with remaining parts taken from reference TRBV28 and TRBJ1-5, reads DVKVTQSSRYLVKRTGEKVFLECVQDMDHENMFWYRQDPGLGLRLIYFSYDVKMKEKGDIPEGYSVSREKKERFSLILESASTNQTSMYLCASSLLPGPPLGNQPQHFGDGTRLSIL.